A selection of T cell receptor beta chains follows, all from one sample in a study of T cell responses to AZD1222 COVID-19 vaccine. Sequenced by immunoSEQ multiplex PCR; TCRdb stores in-frame clones only, minus some. The sample comprises about 93,000 clones, roughly 90% of which are singletons, and roughly 2.8% rests with the top ten. The sequencing here drew on peripheral blood, taken on day 0 of MenACWY control vaccination. The receptors derive from an adult in good health. CDR3s include the opening cysteine and the closing phenylalanine or tryptophan.

J gene | V gene | CDR3 protein
TRBJ1-3 | TRBV11-1 | CASSLEGGVTGNTIYF
TRBJ1-2 | TRBV27 | CASRATGVGYGYTF
TRBJ1-5 | TRBV28 | CASSSPPVGQPQHF
TRBJ1-2 | TRBV10-3 | CAISTRDRAKGYTF
TRBJ2-7 | TRBV3-1/TRBV3-2 | CASSQDGTGTIYEQYF
TRBJ2-3 | TRBV19 | CASSIRSGRDTQYF
TRBJ1-1 | TRBV19 | CASRSGGITEAFF
TRBJ1-2 | TRBV14 | CASSQGANYGYTF
TRBJ2-3 | TRBV7-2 | CASSSDRVGDTQYF
TRBJ1-2 | TRBV13 | CASSPSGSQGYGYTF
TRBJ2-3 | TRBV3-1/TRBV3-2 | CASSQALAGDTDTQYF